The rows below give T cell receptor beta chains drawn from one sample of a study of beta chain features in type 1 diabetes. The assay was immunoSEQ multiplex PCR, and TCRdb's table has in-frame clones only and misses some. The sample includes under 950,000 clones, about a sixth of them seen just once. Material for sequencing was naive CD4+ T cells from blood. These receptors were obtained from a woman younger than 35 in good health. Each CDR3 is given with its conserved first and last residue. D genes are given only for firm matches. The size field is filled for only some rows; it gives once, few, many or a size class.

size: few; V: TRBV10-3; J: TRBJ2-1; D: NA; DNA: TGTGCCATCAGTGAGGTCAATGAGCAGTTCTTC; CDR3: CAISEVNEQFF
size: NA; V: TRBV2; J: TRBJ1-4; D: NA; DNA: TGTGCCAGCAGTGTTCTCTCGAGACATCGTAATGAAAAACTGTTTTTT; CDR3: CASSVLSRHRNEKLFF
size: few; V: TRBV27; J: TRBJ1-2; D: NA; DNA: TGTGCCAGCATGTCTAACTATGGCTACACCTTC; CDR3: CASMSNYGYTF
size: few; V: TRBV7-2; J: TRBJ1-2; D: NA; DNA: TGTGCCAGCAGCTTAAGCGGGTATGGCTACACCTTC; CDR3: CASSLSGYGYTF
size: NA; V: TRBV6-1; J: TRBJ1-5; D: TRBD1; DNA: TGTGCCAGCAGTGCTAGTCGACAGGGTGCTACTAATAGCAATCAGCCCCAGCATTTT; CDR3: CASSASRQGATNSNQPQHF
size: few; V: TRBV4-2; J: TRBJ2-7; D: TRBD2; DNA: TGTGCCAGCAGCCAAGATTTAGCGGGAGAGACTTACGAGCAGTACTTC; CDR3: CASSQDLAGETYEQYF
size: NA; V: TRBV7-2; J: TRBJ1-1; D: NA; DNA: TGTGCCAGCAGCCCCCGGAGGGCCATGAACACTGAAGCTTTCTTT; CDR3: CASSPRRAMNTEAFF
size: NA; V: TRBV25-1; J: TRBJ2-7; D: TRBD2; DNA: TGTGCCAGCGGGACTAGCGGGGGTTACGAGCAGTACTTC; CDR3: CASGTSGGYEQYF
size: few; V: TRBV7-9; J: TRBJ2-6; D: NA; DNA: TGTGCCAGCAGCTTAGATGCCGGGGCCAACGTCCTGACTTTC; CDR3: CASSLDAGANVLTF
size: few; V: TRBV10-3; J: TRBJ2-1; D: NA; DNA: TGTGCCATCACTCCTAGCGAACCGTGGATCCATGAGCAGTTCTTC; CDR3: CAITPSEPWIHEQFF
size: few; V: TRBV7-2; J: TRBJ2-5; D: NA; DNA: TGTGCCAGCAGCCGACAGCTTCAAGAGACCCAGTACTTC; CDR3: CASSRQLQETQYF
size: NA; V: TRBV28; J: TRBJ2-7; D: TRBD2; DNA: TGTGCCAGCAGTACTAGCGGGACCCCCCCCTACGAGCAGTACTTC; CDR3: CASSTSGTPPYEQYF
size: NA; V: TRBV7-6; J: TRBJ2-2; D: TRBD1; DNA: TGTGCCAGCAGCAGGGACAGGGCTAACACCGGGGAGCTGTTTTTT; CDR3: CASSRDRANTGELFF
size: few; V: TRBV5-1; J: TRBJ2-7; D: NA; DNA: TGCGCCAGCAGCCAGTACATTCGGATGGCAGGGCAAGTGCAGTACTTC; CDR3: CASSQYIRMAGQVQYF
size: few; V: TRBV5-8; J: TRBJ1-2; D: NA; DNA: TGTGCCGGGGCGACAGACCAATACTATGGCTACACCTTC; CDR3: CAGATDQYYGYTF
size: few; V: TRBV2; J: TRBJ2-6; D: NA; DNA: TGTGCCAGCAGTGCAACCTCTGGGGCCAACGTCCTGACTTTC; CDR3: CASSATSGANVLTF
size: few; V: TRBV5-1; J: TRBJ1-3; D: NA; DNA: TGCGCCAGCAGAAAAGGGCTCTCTGGAAACACCATATATTTT; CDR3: CASRKGLSGNTIYF
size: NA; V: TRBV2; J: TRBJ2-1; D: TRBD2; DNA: TGTGCCAGCACCGGGGAGGGGAGGAATGAGCAGTTCTTC; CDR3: CASTGEGRNEQFF
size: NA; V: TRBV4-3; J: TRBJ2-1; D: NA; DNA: TGCGCCAGCAGCCAAGGGCTAGGTCAGCCCTACAATGAGCAGTTCTTC; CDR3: CASSQGLGQPYNEQFF
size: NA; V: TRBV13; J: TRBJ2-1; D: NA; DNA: TGTGCCAGCAGAAGTCGCGGGTCTGAGCAATTCTTC; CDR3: CASRSRGSEQFF
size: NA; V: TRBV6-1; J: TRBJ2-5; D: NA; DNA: TGTGCCAGCACCCGGGTGATTCAAGAGACCCAGTACTTC; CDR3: CASTRVIQETQYF
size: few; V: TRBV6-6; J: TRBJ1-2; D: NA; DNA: TGTGCCAGCAGTTTCGGTTATGGCTACACCTTC; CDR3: CASSFGYGYTF
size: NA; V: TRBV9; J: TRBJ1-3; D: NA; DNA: TGTGCCAGCAGCGCGGGACGGGGAATTCACTCTGGAAACACCATATATTTT; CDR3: CASSAGRGIHSGNTIYF
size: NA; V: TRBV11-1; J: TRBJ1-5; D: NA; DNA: TGTGCCAGCAGCCGGGACGGCAATCAGCCCCAGCATTTT; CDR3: CASSRDGNQPQHF
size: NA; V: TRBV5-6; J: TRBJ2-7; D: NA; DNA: TGTGCCAGCAGCTTGAAGGAGGCGGTGCAGTACTTC; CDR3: CASSLKEAVQYF
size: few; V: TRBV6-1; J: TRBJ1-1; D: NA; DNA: TGTGCCAGCAGTGAATCGGGCAGGAACACTGAAGCTTTCTTT; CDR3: CASSESGRNTEAFF
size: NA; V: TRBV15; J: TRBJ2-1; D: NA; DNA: TGTGCCACCAGCATATCAGGGAATTTTCCCTACAATGAGCAGTTCTTC; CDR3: CATSISGNFPYNEQFF
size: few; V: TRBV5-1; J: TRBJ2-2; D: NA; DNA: TGCGCCAGCAGCTTACAGGGCAACACCGGGGAGCTGTTTTTT; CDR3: CASSLQGNTGELFF
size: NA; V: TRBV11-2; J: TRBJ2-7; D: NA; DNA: TGTGCCAGCAGCTTAATCCGATCCTACGAGCAGTACTTC; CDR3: CASSLIRSYEQYF
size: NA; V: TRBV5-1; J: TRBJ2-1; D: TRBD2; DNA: TGCGCCAGCAGCTTTCGTCTAACTAGCGCCAACAGCTTTGGGCACAATGAGCAGTTCTTC; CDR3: CASSFRLTSANSFGHNEQFF
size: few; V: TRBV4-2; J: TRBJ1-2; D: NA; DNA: TGTGCCAGCAGCCAAGATATGGTAGACAACTATGGCTACACCTTC; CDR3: CASSQDMVDNYGYTF
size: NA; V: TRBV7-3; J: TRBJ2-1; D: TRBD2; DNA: TGTGCCAGCAGCTTGGGACTACACTCCTACAATGAGCAGTTCTTC; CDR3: CASSLGLHSYNEQFF
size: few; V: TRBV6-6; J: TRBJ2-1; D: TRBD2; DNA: TGTGCCAGCAGTTATAGCGGGAGTCGGAATGAGCAGTTCTTC; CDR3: CASSYSGSRNEQFF
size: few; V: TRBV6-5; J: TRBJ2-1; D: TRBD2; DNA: TGTGCCAGCAGTCGGTTAGCGGGAAGAAATGAGCAGTTCTTC; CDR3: CASSRLAGRNEQFF
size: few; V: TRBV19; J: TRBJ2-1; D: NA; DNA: TGTGCCAGTAGTAGGGTTCCGGGAGCATCCTACAATGAGCAGTTCTTC; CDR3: CASSRVPGASYNEQFF
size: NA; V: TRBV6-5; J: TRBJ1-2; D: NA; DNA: TGTGCCTCCCTAGCCGGGGATAACTATGGCTACACCTTC; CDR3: CASLAGDNYGYTF
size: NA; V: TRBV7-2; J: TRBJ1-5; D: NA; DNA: TGTGCCAGCAGCACCGGTGCCCAAGGGCCCCAGCATTTT; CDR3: CASSTGAQGPQHF
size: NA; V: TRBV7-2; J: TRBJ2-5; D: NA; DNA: TGTGCCAGCACCACCTCGTACCAAGAGACCCAGTACTTC; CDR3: CASTTSYQETQYF
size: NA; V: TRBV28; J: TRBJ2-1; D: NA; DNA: TGTGCCACCTCATATGGTAGGAATGAGCAGTTCTTC; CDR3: CATSYGRNEQFF
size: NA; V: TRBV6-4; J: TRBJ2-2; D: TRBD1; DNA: TGTGCCAGCAGTGACTCCTGGACAGGGGACACCGGGGAGCTGTTTTTT; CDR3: CASSDSWTGDTGELFF